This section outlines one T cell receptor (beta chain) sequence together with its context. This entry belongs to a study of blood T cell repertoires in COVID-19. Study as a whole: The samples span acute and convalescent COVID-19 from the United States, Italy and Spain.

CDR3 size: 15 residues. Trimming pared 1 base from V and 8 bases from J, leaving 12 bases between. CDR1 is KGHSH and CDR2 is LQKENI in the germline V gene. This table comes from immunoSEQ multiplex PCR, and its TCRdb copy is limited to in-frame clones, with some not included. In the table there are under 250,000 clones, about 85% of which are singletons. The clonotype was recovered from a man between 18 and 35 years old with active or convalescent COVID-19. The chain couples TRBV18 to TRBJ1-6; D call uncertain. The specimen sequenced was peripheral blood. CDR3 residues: CASSPRVGAYSPLHF. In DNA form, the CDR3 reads TGTGCCAGCTCACCACGCGTGGGAGCGTATTCACCCCTCCACTTT.